Here is one TCR beta chain with its context. It has no known antigen specificity. No clone much larger than this one lies a single base away; base qualities are absent. Using the deep immunoSEQ assay, multiplex PCR amplified TCR CDR3 regions from genomic DNA. For each cell subset, the extracted genomic DNA was distributed evenly across all wells of several immunoSEQ 96-well plates, and each plate served as one replicate. For sorted subsets, each replicate PCR was loaded with 150 to 250 ng genomic DNA, equivalent to about 33,000 T cell genomes. Purified libraries were measured with a Qubit 3.0 fluorometer, size-checked on a Bioanalyzer 2100, and measured again with the KAPA Library Quantification kit. Every immunoSEQ 96-well plate was sequenced on a separate single-read 150-cycle Illumina NextSeq 550 flow cell. As for the original processing: Because only junctional sequences without quality scores were contained in the immunoSEQ output, filtering matching that applied to full-length reads could not be performed. Sequences were annotated with PyIR, a Python wrapper for IgBLAST v1.9, using IMGT germline references to assign V/J genes and CDR3. Reads were filtered out if the reads had weak V/J assignments (E-value above 1e-6), no CDR3, stop codons, out-of-frame junctions, or ambiguous translated residues. V3J clonotypes were defined by identical inferred V gene, J gene, and CDR3 amino acid sequence. Percentage overlap between repertoires was calculated by dividing the number of shared unique clonotypes by the size of the smaller repertoire. RTK rarefaction, the Chao1 estimator, and Recon v2.1 estimates of unobserved clonotypes were used to assess repertoire richness. OLGA was used to compute generation probabilities for all TCRbeta clonotypes that the gDNA method yielded from a handful of donors. TCRdb carries this immuneACCESS record with in-frame sequences only. Its versions omit some clonotypes, under half of them owing to an unresolved V gene in the studies checked, with the rest unexplained. V, J and clone size are those of that table, while D and trimming were read from the DNA. This sample holds some 550,000 clones; more than 95% were observed only once. The ten largest clones take up roughly 0.05% of the sample.

The data were obtained in a study of shared clonotypes between healthy human individuals (dated by TCRdb to 2018 to 2020). Background on the whole study: Three men and a couple of women, aged 18 to 49 years, made up the cohort. For each donor, CD4 naive and CD4 memory were each run on three plates, CD8 naive on two plates, and CD8 memory on one plate. The study deeply sequenced blood TCR repertoires of about 5 healthy adults to estimate repertoire size and the extent of clonotype sharing between individuals. Different laboratories and diverse techniques were used to prepare libraries and sequence TCR repertoires, to increase sequencing depth and limit assay-specific biases. Leukapheresis yielded between about 0.85 and 10 billion PBMCs per donor.

Donors were healthy HIV-negative adults with no recently reported acute infections or vaccinations. All donors were Caucasian adults living in Nashville, Tennessee, USA. CD4+ T cells were enriched by magnetic negative selection; naive cells were then positively selected on CD45RA, and the negative fraction formed the memory subset. Blood was collected by leukapheresis, and PBMCs were isolated by Ficoll-Histopaque density gradient centrifugation and then cryopreserved in liquid nitrogen vapor phase. Analytical flow cytometry was used to check the purity and quantity of each magnetically sorted T cell population. From each sorted fraction, genomic DNA was isolated and quantified by UV absorbance on a Nanodrop 2000c. General study outcomes and caveats: Even with the large sequencing depth, rarefaction of the sorted-subset datasets indicated that sequencing was incomplete. Only blood was sampled, and tissue TCR repertoires likely differ from those in blood. The genetic and exposure-history diversity represented was limited by the small number of donors. Higher generation probabilities were observed for clonotypes shared by all four sorted-subset donors than for non-shared clonotypes. Pairwise subsampling indicated that sequencing depth was expected to affect the degree of clonotype sharing among donors. When a handful of donors were compared, the shared fraction of clonotypes was 5% to 6.5% for naive CD4, approximately 3.5% for naive CD8, roughly 2.5% for memory CD4, and less than 0.45% for memory CD8. Estimated clonotype richness was generally larger for naive than for memory subsets.

Inclusive of the bounding cysteine and phenylalanine, the CDR3 is 17 residues long. The entry retains the CDR3 DNA only, 51 bases that are in frame from base 1. The V end gives up 4 bases and the J end 4 bases, leaving 9 bases in the junction not matched to a gene. The CDR1 and CDR2 encoded by the germline V gene are SGHRS and YFSETQ. The sequence links TRBV5-1 to TRBJ2-3; 13 bases in the middle match TRBD2. Material for sequencing was naive CD4+ T cells sorted from blood. The label giving this sample's cell subset or site can be read as: CD45RA+ positively selected. The source is a woman younger than 45 in good health. The nucleotide sequence is TGCGCCAGCAGCCTCGGGACTAGCGGGATGGGGTCAGATACGCAGTATTTT. The resulting protein is CASSLGTSGMGSDTQYF.